This entry features one T cell receptor (beta chain) sequence. Its matching antigen is unknown. The data were produced by immunoSEQ multiplex PCR, yet TCRdb's version contains in-frame clones alone and is incomplete. The sample consists of about 12,000 clones, roughly 90% of them appearing once. This entry belongs to a study of lymphopenia after photon versus proton radiotherapy. General study points: Proton therapy kept repertoires fairly stable, unlike photons, which gained effector/memory cells. In patients who died, overall survival fell as post-nadir TCR diversity dropped more. Oligoclonal CD8+ Temra expansion after nadir drove photon patients' diversity drop.

This specimen consisted of peripheral blood, obtained from a patient treated with proton-based radiotherapy. The receptor's source is a man in his sixties with pancreatic cancer.

CDR3 sequence: CASSAPGLLRGYTF. The CDR3 DNA reads TGTGCCAGCAGTGCACCAGGTCTTTTACGGGGCTACACCTTC. The rearrangement uses TRBV27 and TRBJ1-2, with no clear D. This CDR3 spans 14 amino acids. Trimming cost V 5 bases and J 8 bases, with 18 bases left between them. The V gene's germline CDR1 is MNHEY and CDR2 SMNVEV (reference sequence).